One and the same sample provided the 13 T cell receptor beta chains below, sequenced in a study of T cell repertoires in cytomegalovirus infection. These receptors' antigens are unknown. TCRdb ran MiXCR on the reads and lists one entry per CDR3 protein. The sample includes some 920,000 distinct CDR3 sequences, 25% to 40% of them seen just once. Material: cultured CD8+ T cells from PBMCs, obtained from culture after CMV antigen stimulation. These receptors all stem from a human donor in good health (CMV status not recorded). Some clones in this sample may be carry-over from other donors' samples.

The chain joins TRBV6-5 to TRBJ2-2; 7 bases fit TRBD2. Germline V lookup: CDR1 MNHEY, CDR2 SVGAGI. The length of the CDR3 is 16 residues. With 0 bases clipped from V and 7 bases from J, the junction kept 8 bases outside the gene matches. CDR3 amino acids: CASSYSGGVAGGELFF. In DNA, the CDR3 is TGTGCCAGCAGTTACTCGGGGGGGGTTGCCGGCGGGGAGCTGTTTTTT.

The chain is built from TRBV4-1 and TRBJ2-5, with D maybe TRBD2 (5 bases). Germline V CDR1 and CDR2: MGHRA, YSYEKL. There are 17 residues in the CDR3. V lost 4 bases to trimming and J lost 0 bases, with 18 bases between them. Written as DNA, the CDR3 is TGCGCCAGCAGCCTCGGAACGGGGATGAAGTACCAAGAGACCCAGTACTTC. Encoded protein: CASSLGTGMKYQETQYF.

The gene calls are TRBV9 and TRBJ1-5, with D uncertain. The CDR3 has 13 residues. CDR1 is SGDLS and CDR2 is YYNGEE in the germline V gene. Trimming took 3 bases from V and 5 from J, leaving 9 bases between them. CDR3 bases: TGTGCCAGCAGCGACGGTGAAGATCAGCCCCAGCATTTT. It is translated as CASSDGEDQPQHF. The full variable domain, rest sourced from reference TRBV9 and TRBJ1-5, is DSGVTQTPKHLITATGQRVTLRCSPRSGDLSVYWYQQSLDQGLQFLIQYYNGEERAKGNILERFSAQQFPDLHSELNLSSLELGDSALYFCASSDGEDQPQHFGDGTRLSIL.

In its sample, this clonotype was seen a few times. The chain recombines TRBV12-3 or TRBV12-4 with TRBJ2-1; possibly TRBD1 or TRBD2 for D (6 bases each). Trimming cost V 4 bases and J 5 bases, with 18 bases left between them. This CDR3 contains 16 residues. CDR3 nucleotide sequence: TGTGCCAGCAGTTCTCTCCCCGGGGGCTACAACAATGAGCAGTTCTTC. Translation: CASSSLPGGYNNEQFF.

This clonotype has just a few counts. The chain is built from TRBV27 and TRBJ1-2; 7 nucleotides line up with TRBD1. The CDR3 contains 14 residues. V lost 5 bases and J lost 7; bases outside the gene matches: 10. The germline V gene encodes CDR1 MNHEY and CDR2 SMNVEV (reference sequence). CDR3 loop: CASSQQGTGFGYTF. The CDR3 nucleotides are TGTGCCAGCAGTCAACAGGGGACGGGGTTTGGCTACACCTTC.

This chain connects TRBV28 to TRBJ2-1, with D possibly TRBD2 on 6 matching bases. The length of the CDR3 is 14 residues. V gave up 8 bases and J gave up 0 bases, with 11 bases separating them. Germline CDR1 is MDHEN and CDR2 is SYDVKM. The CDR3 DNA reads as TGTGCCAGCGAGGAGGGAAGCTCCTACAATGAGCAGTTCTTC. Translated: CASEEGSSYNEQFF.

CDR3 sequence: CASSPGVTYNSPLHF. Here the CDR3 DNA reads TGTGCCAGCAGTCCAGGGGTCACCTATAATTCACCCCTCCACTTT. The chain has TRBV27 and TRBJ1-6, with D possibly TRBD1 on 6 matching bases. Trimming shortened V by 5 bases and J by 2 bases, and 10 bases separated the two germline ends. The V gene's germline CDR1 is MNHEY and CDR2 SMNVEV (reference sequence). This CDR3 region has 15 residues.

The chain links TRBV16 to TRBJ2-4; D unresolved. V gave up 2 bases and J gave up 1 base, with 9 bases separating them. Germline V gene data show CDR1 as KGHSY and CDR2 as FQNENV. The CDR3 has 15 amino acids. CDR3 loop: CASSQRWRAKNIQYF. Written as DNA, the CDR3 is TGTGCCAGCAGCCAACGGTGGCGGGCCAAAAACATTCAGTACTTC. Full variable domain (rest looked up from reference TRBV16 and TRBJ2-4): GEEVAQTPKHLVRGEGQKAKLYCAPIKGHSYVFWYQQVLKNEFKFLISFQNENVFDETGMPKERFSAKCLPNSPCSLEIQATKLEDSAVYFCASSQRWRAKNIQYFGAGTRLSVL.

This clonotype was recorded once. The V call is TRBV19, the J call TRBJ2-4; D possibly corresponds to TRBD1 (7 bases). The CDR3 contains 17 residues. Trimming shortened V by 2 bases and J by 8 bases, and 22 bases separated the two germline ends. Germline values: CDR1 LNHDA, CDR2 SQIVND (reference sequence). The CDR3 DNA reads TGTGCCAGTAGTATAACCGCGGGACAGAGAATGGGAGACATTCAGTACTTC. It yields the protein CASSITAGQRMGDIQYF.

This clonotype was detected a few times. The rearrangement uses TRBV12-3 or TRBV12-4 and TRBJ2-3; TRBD1 agrees at 7 bases. This CDR3 region has 14 residues. The junction had 9 bases not matched to a gene; V was cut back by 7 bases and J by 5 bases. This CDR3 is CASTRSGGKDTQYF. The CDR3 bases are TGTGCCAGCACCCGTTCAGGGGGAAAAGATACGCAGTATTTT.

This clonotype was seen only a few times. The rearrangement joins TRBV4-1 to TRBJ1-1; no clear D gene. V lost 1 base, J lost 3 bases, and 12 bases lay in between. CDR1 is MGHRA, CDR2 YSYEKL, per germline. The CDR3 sequence is 15 residues long. The CDR3 bases are TGCGCCAGCAGCCAAGTTTTTGGGCTAGACACTGAAGCTTTCTTT. Translating it yields CASSQVFGLDTEAFF.

The V call is TRBV6-6, the J call TRBJ2-7; 11 positions match TRBD1. The CDR3 totals 18 residues. The germline gives CDR1 MNHNY, CDR2 SVGAGI (reference sequence). V was pared by 4 bases and J by 4 bases, with 15 bases of the junction left unmatched. Here the CDR3 DNA reads TGTGCCAGCAGTTCGATTAGGACAGGGGGCTTTCCATCGTACGAGCAGTACGTC. Translation gives CASSSIRTGGFPSYEQYV.

This clonotype has just a few counts. The V and J genes are TRBV27 and TRBJ2-1; TRBD2 aligns across 8 bases. V was pared by 4 bases and J by 9 bases, with 14 bases of the junction left unmatched. Germline CDR1 reads MNHEY; CDR2 reads SMNVEV (reference sequence). CDR3 length equals 16 residues. For the CDR3, the DNA is TGTGCCAGCAGTTGGATTGGCCCTGGACTAGCTGGTGAGCAGTTCTTC. Its translation: CASSWIGPGLAGEQFF.